This record covers a single T cell receptor (beta chain). This sample is part of a study of blood T cell repertoires in COVID-19. The wider study: Sites across the United States, Italy and Spain contributed samples from acute and convalescent COVID-19. PBMCs, B-cell-depleted T cells, or T cells provided the cDNA or gDNA that made up the material.

The CDR3 is 15 residues long. Germline loops: CDR1 MNHNS, CDR2 SASEGT. V was pared by 3 bases and J by 4 bases, with 7 bases of the junction left unmatched. As originally analysed: Scientists estimated how many nucleated cells there were by amplifying reference gene primers. Method: immunoSEQ multiplex PCR; TCRdb's copy keeps in-frame clones and lacks some. V, J and clone size are those of that table, while D and trimming were read from the DNA. Here the sample spans almost 250,000 clones, around 87% being singletons. Source material: PBMCs or T cells enriched from blood (not recorded which). The chain employs TRBV6-1 and TRBJ1-2; 8 nucleotides agree with TRBD1. This clonotype originated in a woman aged 45-60 years who had recovered from COVID-19. CDR3 amino acids: CASSEPRTGTYGYTF. In nucleotides, the CDR3 is TGTGCCAGCAGTGAGCCGAGGACAGGGACCTATGGCTACACCTTC.